The 16 T cell receptor beta chains below were found in one sample sequenced in a study of cytomegalovirus exposure and HLA in healthy donors. The study ran its PCR with 60 Vbeta and 13 Jbeta primers. The protocol was immunoSEQ multiplex PCR, while the TCRdb copy is restricted to in-frame clones and leaves out a portion. The data contain around 200,000 clones, more than 65% of them singletons. Sequenced material: PBMCs. The receptors here all came from a girl aged 2 to 10 in good health and CMV-seropositive.

The chain has TRBV6-1 and TRBJ1-1; D not resolved. Germline V CDR1 and CDR2: MNHNS, SASEGT. The CDR3 runs 14 residues. Trimming took off 0 bases at V and 7 bases at J, with 12 bases between the two ends. CDR3 coding DNA: TGTGCCAGCAGTGAAGCGCTAACCTACCTTGAAGCTTTCTTT. Protein sequence: CASSEALTYLEAFF.

The V gene is TRBV5-1, the J gene TRBJ1-4, with TRBD1 identical over 10 bases. The germline V gene has CDR1 SGHRS and CDR2 YFSETQ. V was pared by 3 bases and J by 5 bases, with 10 bases of the junction left unmatched. The CDR3 spans 17 residues. The CDR3 reads CASSYNLPGQGNEKLFF. The CDR3 nucleotides are TGCGCCAGCAGCTACAATCTACCGGGACAGGGGAATGAAAAACTGTTTTTT.

V usage is TRBV5-6 and J usage is TRBJ2-1; TRBD2 matches 9 bases. This CDR3 comprises 15 residues. Germline loops: CDR1 SGHDT, CDR2 YYEEEE. J gave up 7 bases and V 6 bases, and 11 bases lay outside the gene matches. In DNA, the CDR3 is TGTGCCAGCACCCGGAGGTTGGGACTAGCAAATGAGCAGTTCTTC. The encoded protein is CASTRRLGLANEQFF.

V is TRBV7-3 and J is TRBJ2-2; possibly TRBD2 for D (5 bases). Trimming removed 5 bases from V and 2 bases from J, with 9 bases in between. Per germline, CDR1 SGHTA and CDR2 FQGTGA. The CDR3 consists of 14 residues. CDR3 sequence reads: CASSLRTNTGELFF. The CDR3 DNA reads TGTGCCAGCAGCCTCCGGACTAACACCGGGGAGCTGTTTTTT.

The sample holds a few counts of this clone. The chain is built from TRBV9 and TRBJ1-1, with 7 nucleotides matching TRBD1. V trimming: 0 bases; J trimming: 6 bases; junction bases outside the gene matches: 5. This CDR3 is built from 14 residues. Germline assignment: CDR1 SGDLS and CDR2 YYNGEE. CDR3 nucleotide sequence: TGTGCCAGCAGCGTAGGAACAGGGGTGGCTGAAGCTTTCTTT. This codes for CASSVGTGVAEAFF.

The chain carries TRBV6-1 and TRBJ1-2; D gene unclear. Germline CDR1 reads MNHNS; CDR2 reads SASEGT. Trimming pared 5 bases from V and 10 bases from J, leaving 14 bases between. The CDR3 is 12 residues long. The CDR3 DNA is TGTGCCAGCAGTCCGAGATTCCGCCACTACACCTTC. This encodes CASSPRFRHYTF.

This clone was seen more than once but under ten times. The V call is TRBV6-5, the J call TRBJ1-5, with D maybe TRBD1 (6 bases). The CDR3 runs to 14 residues. Trimming shortened V by 2 bases and J by 2 bases, and 7 bases separated the two germline ends. Germline loops: CDR1 MNHEY, CDR2 SVGAGI. DNA for the CDR3: TGTGCCAGCAGTTACCGACAGGGCAATCAGCCCCAGCATTTT. Residues: CASSYRQGNQPQHF.

The CDR3 region has the DNA TGTGCCAGCAGAGCGGGACTAGCGGGGGATACGCAGTATTTT. Translation: CASRAGLAGDTQYF. J is TRBJ2-3 and V is TRBV13; TRBD2 agrees at 13 bases. CDR3 size: 14 residues. From germline, CDR1 is PRHDT and CDR2 FYEKMQ (reference sequence). Trimming removed 6 bases from V and 6 bases from J; junction bases left unmatched: 3.

This clone was seen only a few times. The chain has TRBV5-1 and TRBJ2-1; 7 bases line up with TRBD1. V lost 4 bases and J lost 5; bases outside the gene matches: 6. CDR3 size: 14 residues. Germline loops: CDR1 SGHRS, CDR2 YFSETQ. The CDR3 sequence is CASSARTGDNEQFF. In DNA, the CDR3 is TGCGCCAGCAGCGCCCGGACAGGAGACAATGAGCAGTTCTTC. The full variable domain, with the rest looked up from reference TRBV5-1 and TRBJ2-1, is KAGVTQTPRYLIKTRGQQVTLSCSPISGHRSVSWYQQTPGQGLQFLFEYFSETQRNKGNFPGRFSGRQFSNSRSEMNVSTLELGDSALYLCASSARTGDNEQFFGPGTRLTVL.

The genes are TRBV7-3 and TRBJ2-1; unclear D gene. Germline V gene sequence: CDR1 SGHTA, CDR2 FQGTGA. This CDR3 comprises 14 residues. V was pared by 1 base and J by 0 bases, with 4 bases between. Written as DNA, the CDR3 is TGTGCCAGCAGCTTAAAGAGCTCCTACAATGAGCAGTTCTTC. Its translation: CASSLKSSYNEQFF. The complete variable domain, with remaining parts taken from reference TRBV7-3 and TRBJ2-1, reads GAGVSQTPSNKVTEKGKYVELRCDPISGHTALYWYRQSLGQGPEFLIYFQGTGAADDSGLPNDRFFAVRPEGSVSTLKIQRTERGDSAVYLCASSLKSSYNEQFFGPGTRLTVL.

This clone was found once. The J gene is TRBJ2-7, the V gene TRBV28, with D possibly being TRBD2 (6 bases). The CDR3 covers 14 residues. V was shortened by 9 bases and J by 6 bases, with 21 bases between the two germline ends. CDR1 is MDHEN and CDR2 is SYDVKM in the germline V gene. The CDR3 DNA follows: TGTGCCAGTACTCCACTCTTTGGGGGAGGCGAGCAGTACTTC. Protein sequence: CASTPLFGGGEQYF.

A single count supports this clone. The chain combines TRBV28 with TRBJ2-5; D is unresolved. Germline values: CDR1 MDHEN, CDR2 SYDVKM. The ends were cut back, 5 bases at V and 4 bases at J, with 11 bases in the middle. CDR3 length: 13 amino acids. This CDR3 is CASSTSIPETQYF. As DNA, the CDR3 is TGTGCCAGCAGTACGTCTATCCCAGAGACCCAGTACTTC. Together with reference TRBV28 and TRBJ2-5, the CDR3 gives the full variable domain: DVKVTQSSRYLVKRTGEKVFLECVQDMDHENMFWYRQDPGLGLRLIYFSYDVKMKEKGDIPEGYSVSREKKERFSLILESASTNQTSMYLCASSTSIPETQYFGPGTRLLVL.

This clone was counted a single time. The chain has TRBV28 and TRBJ1-1; D is unresolved. The V and J ends lost 3 bases and 5 bases respectively, with 10 bases between them. The CDR3 is made up of 13 amino acids. Germline loops: CDR1 MDHEN, CDR2 SYDVKM. CDR3 residues: CASSFFGRTEAFF. CDR3 coding DNA: TGTGCCAGCAGTTTCTTCGGTAGAACTGAAGCTTTCTTT.

V gene TRBV11-1 combines with J gene TRBJ1-1, with 7 bases matching TRBD1. With 3 bases clipped from V and 5 bases from J, the junction kept 3 bases outside the gene matches. CDR1 SGHAT and CDR2 FQDESV come from the germline V gene (reference sequence). This CDR3 spans 13 amino acids. CDR3 sequence (DNA): TGTGCCAGCAGCTTTATACAGGGGACTGAAGCTTTCTTT. Translating it yields CASSFIQGTEAFF.

V usage is TRBV4-1 and J usage is TRBJ2-5; the match to TRBD2 covers 9 bases. The V and J ends lost 5 bases and 5 bases, in that order; junction bases with no gene match: 18. The CDR3 covers 18 residues. CDR1 and CDR2 (germline): MGHRA, YSYEKL. DNA for the CDR3: TGCGCCAGCAGCACCTCTAGCGGGATACCGTCCTCGAGGGAGACCCAGTACTTC. Protein: CASSTSSGIPSSRETQYF.

The rearrangement joins TRBV4-1 to TRBJ2-5, with 8 bases lining up with TRBD1. Matching the DNA end better, TRBJ2-7 makes the J call doubtful. Germline V CDR1 and CDR2: MGHRA, YSYEKL. This CDR3 has 16 amino acids. CDR3 sequence (DNA): TGCGCCAGCAGCCCCAACGCCGCGGACAGGGACTACGAGCAGTACTTC. It is translated as CASSPNAADRDYEQYF.